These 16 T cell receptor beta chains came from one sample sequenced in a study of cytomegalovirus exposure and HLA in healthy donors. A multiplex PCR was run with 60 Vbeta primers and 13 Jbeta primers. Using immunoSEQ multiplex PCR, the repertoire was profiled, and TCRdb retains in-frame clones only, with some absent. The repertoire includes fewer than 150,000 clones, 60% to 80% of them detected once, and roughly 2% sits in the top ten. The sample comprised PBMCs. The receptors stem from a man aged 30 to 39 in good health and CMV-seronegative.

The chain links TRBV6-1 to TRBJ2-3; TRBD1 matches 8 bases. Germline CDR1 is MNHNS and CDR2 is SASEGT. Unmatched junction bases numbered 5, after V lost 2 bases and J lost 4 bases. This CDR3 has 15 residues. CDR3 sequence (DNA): TGTGCCAGCAGTGAAAAGGCAGGGGGCGCAGATACGCAGTATTTT. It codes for CASSEKAGGADTQYF.

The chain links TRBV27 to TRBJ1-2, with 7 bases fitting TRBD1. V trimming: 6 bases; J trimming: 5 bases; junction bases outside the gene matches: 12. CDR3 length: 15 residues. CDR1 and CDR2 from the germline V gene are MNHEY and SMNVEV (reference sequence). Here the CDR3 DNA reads TGTGCCAGCAGGGATGGATTAGGGGGCGGGTATGGCTACACCTTC. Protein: CASRDGLGGGYGYTF.

The CDR3 nucleotides read TGTGCCAGCAGCGCGCCTACGGAAGCTTTCTTT. It yields the protein CASSAPTEAFF. The chain couples TRBV9 to TRBJ1-1; D unclear. In germline, CDR1 is SGDLS, CDR2 YYNGEE. The CDR3 is 11 amino acids. Trimming removed 3 bases from V and 8 bases from J, with 8 bases in between.

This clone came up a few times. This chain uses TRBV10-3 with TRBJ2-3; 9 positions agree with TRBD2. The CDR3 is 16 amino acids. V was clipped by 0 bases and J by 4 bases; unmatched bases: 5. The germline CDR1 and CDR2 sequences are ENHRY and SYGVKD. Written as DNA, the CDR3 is TGTGCCATCAGTGAGTCGATTAGCGGGGGCGCAGATACGCAGTATTTT. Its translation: CAISESISGGADTQYF.

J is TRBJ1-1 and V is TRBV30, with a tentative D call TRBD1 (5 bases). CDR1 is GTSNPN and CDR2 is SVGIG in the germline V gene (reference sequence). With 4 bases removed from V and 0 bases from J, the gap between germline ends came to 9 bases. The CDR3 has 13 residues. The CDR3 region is CAWKDTVNTEAFF. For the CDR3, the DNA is TGTGCCTGGAAGGACACCGTGAACACTGAAGCTTTCTTT.

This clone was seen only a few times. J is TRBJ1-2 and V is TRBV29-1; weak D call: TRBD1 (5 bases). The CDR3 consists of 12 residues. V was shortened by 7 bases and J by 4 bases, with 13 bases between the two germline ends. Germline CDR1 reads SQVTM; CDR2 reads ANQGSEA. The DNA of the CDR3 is TGCAGCGAGAGGGACTTAGGCTATGGCTACACCTTC. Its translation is CSERDLGYGYTF.

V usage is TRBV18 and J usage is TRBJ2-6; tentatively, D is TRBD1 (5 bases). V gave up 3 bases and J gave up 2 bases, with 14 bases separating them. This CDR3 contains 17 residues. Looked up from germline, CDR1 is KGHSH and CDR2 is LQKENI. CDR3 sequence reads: CASSPPTGNTGANVLTF. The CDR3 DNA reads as TGTGCCAGCTCACCCCCCACAGGAAACACTGGGGCCAACGTCCTGACTTTC. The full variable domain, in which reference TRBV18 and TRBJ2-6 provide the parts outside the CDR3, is NAGVMQNPRHLVRRRGQEARLRCSPMKGHSHVYWYRQLPEEGLKFMVYLQKENIIDESGMPKERFSAEFPKEGPSILRIQQVVRGDSAAYFCASSPPTGNTGANVLTFGAGSRLTVL.

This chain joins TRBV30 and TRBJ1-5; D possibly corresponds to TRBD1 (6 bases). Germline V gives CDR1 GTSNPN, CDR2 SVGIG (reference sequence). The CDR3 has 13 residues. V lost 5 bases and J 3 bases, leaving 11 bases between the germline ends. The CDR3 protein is CAWETGHNQPQHF. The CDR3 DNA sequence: TGTGCCTGGGAGACAGGTCACAATCAGCCCCAGCATTTT.

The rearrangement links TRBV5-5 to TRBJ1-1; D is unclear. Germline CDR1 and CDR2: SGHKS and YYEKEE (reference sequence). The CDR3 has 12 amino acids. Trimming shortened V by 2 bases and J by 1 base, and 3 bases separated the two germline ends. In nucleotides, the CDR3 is TGTGCCAGCAGCTTTAGGAACACTGAAGCTTTCTTT. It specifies CASSFRNTEAFF.

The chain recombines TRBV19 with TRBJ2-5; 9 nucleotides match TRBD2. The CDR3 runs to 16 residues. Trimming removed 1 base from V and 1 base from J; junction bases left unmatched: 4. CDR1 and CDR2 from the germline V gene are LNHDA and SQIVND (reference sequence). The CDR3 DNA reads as TGTGCCAGTAGTATAGTGGCGGGAGGGCCCCAAGAGACCCAGTACTTC. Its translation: CASSIVAGGPQETQYF.

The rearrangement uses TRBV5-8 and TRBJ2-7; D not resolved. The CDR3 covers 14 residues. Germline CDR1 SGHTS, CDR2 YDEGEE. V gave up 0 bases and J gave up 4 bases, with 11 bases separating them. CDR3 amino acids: CASSLELSSYEQYF. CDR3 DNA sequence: TGTGCCAGCAGCTTGGAACTATCGAGTTACGAGCAGTACTTC. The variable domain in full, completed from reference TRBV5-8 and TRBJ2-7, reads EAGVTQSPTHLIKTRGQQATLRCSPISGHTSVYWYQQALGLGLQFLLWYDEGEERNRGNFPPRFSGRQFPNYSSELNVNALELEDSALYLCASSLELSSYEQYFGPGTRLTVT.

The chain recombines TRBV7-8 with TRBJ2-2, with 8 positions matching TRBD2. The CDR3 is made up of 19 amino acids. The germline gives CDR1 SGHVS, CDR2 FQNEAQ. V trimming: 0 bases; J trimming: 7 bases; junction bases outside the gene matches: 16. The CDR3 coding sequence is TGTGCCAGCAGCTTAGCATATCTCCTCCAAGCGGGAGCCGTCGGGGAGCTGTTTTTT. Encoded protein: CASSLAYLLQAGAVGELFF.

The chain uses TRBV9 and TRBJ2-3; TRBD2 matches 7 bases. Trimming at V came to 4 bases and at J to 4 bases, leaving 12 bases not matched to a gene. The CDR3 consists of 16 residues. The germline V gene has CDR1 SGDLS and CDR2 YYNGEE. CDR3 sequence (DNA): TGTGCCAGCAGCCCCATGGGCGGGAGTGGATCAGATACGCAGTATTTT. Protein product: CASSPMGGSGSDTQYF. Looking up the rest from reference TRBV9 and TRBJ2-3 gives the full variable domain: DSGVTQTPKHLITATGQRVTLRCSPRSGDLSVYWYQQSLDQGLQFLIQYYNGEERAKGNILERFSAQQFPDLHSELNLSSLELGDSALYFCASSPMGGSGSDTQYFGPGTRLTVL.

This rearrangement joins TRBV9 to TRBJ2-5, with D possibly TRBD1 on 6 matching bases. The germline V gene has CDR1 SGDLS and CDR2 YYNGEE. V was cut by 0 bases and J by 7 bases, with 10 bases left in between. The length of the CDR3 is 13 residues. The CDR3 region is CASSVEGERTQYF. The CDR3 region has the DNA TGTGCCAGCAGCGTAGAGGGGGAGAGGACCCAGTACTTC.

The CDR3 DNA sequence: TGCGCCAGCAGCCAGAAAGCGGGGACGAACACCGGGGAGCTGTTTTTT. Translation: CASSQKAGTNTGELFF. This chain joins TRBV5-1 and TRBJ2-2; 7 bases line up with TRBD2. After removal of 4 bases from V and 0 bases from J, the junction contained 6 bases not matched to a gene. CDR3 size: 16 residues. CDR1 is SGHRS and CDR2 is YFSETQ in the germline V gene.

Here the CDR3 reads CASSLARLAGYNEQFF. The CDR3 DNA is TGCGCCAGCAGCTTGGCCCGACTAGCGGGATACAATGAGCAGTTCTTC. V and J are TRBV5-1 and TRBJ2-1; 11 bases are shared with TRBD2. The germline CDR1 and CDR2 sequences are SGHRS and YFSETQ. There are 16 residues in the CDR3. Losses at the gene ends were 0 bases for V and 4 bases for J; bases not matched to a gene: 3.